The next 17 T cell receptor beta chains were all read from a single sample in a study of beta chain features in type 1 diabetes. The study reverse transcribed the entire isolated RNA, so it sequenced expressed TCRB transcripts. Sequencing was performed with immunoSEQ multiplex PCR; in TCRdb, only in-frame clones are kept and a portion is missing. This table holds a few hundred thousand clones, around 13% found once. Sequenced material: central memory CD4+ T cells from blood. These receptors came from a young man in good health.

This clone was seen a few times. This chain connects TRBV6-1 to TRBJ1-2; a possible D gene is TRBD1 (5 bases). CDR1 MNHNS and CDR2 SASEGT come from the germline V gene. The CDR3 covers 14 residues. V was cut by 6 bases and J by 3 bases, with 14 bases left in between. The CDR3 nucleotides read TGTGCCAGCAGCGCCTTTGGGGGATACTATGGCTACACCTTC. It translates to CASSAFGGYYGYTF.

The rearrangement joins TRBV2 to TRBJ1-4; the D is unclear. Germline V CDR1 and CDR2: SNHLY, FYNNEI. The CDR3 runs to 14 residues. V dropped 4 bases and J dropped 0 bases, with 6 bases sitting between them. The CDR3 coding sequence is TGTGCCAGCAGTGGTGGAACAACTAATGAAAAACTGTTTTTT. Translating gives CASSGGTTNEKLFF.

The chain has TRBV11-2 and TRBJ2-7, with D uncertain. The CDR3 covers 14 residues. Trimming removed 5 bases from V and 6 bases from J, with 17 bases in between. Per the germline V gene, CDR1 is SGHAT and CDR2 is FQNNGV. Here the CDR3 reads CASSISRPPGEQYF. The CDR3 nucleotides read TGTGCCAGCAGCATAAGCCGGCCGCCCGGCGAGCAGTACTTC.

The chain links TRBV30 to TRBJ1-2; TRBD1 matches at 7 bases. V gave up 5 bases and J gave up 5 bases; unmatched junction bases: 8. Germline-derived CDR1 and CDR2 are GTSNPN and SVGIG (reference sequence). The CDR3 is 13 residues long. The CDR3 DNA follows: TGTGCCTGGGGTGGGCACAGGGGTTATGGCTACACCTTC. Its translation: CAWGGHRGYGYTF.

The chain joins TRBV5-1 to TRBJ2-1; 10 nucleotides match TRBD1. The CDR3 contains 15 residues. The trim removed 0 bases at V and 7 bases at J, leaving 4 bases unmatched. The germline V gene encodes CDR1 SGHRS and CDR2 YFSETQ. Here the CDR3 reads CASSLAGTGVNEQFF. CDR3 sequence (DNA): TGCGCCAGCAGCTTGGCCGGGACAGGGGTAAATGAGCAGTTCTTC.

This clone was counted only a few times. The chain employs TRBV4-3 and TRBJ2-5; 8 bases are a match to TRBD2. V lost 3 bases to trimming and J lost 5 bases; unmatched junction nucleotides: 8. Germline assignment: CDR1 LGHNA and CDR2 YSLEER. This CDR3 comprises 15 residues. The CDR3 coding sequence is TGCGCCAGCAGCCAGGATAGCGGGGTGGGCGAGACCCAGTACTTC. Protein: CASSQDSGVGETQYF.

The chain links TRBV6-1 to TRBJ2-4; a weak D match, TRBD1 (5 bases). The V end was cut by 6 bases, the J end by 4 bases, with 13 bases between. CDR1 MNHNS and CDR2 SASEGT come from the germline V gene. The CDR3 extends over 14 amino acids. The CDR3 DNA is TGTGCCAGCAGCTCCCAGGGTATTAAAAACATTCAGTACTTC. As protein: CASSSQGIKNIQYF.

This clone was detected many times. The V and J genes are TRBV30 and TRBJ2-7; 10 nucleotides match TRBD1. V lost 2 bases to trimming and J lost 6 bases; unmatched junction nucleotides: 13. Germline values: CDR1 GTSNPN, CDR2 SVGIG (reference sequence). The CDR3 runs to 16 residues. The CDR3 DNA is TGTGCCTGGAGTCAACCCCGACCGACAGGGGGCGCCGAGCAGTACGTC. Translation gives CAWSQPRPTGGAEQYV.

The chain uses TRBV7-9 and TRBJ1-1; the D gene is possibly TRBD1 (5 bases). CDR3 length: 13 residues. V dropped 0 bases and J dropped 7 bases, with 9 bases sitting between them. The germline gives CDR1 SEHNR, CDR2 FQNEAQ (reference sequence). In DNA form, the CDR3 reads TGTGCCAGCAGCTTAGCGGGGGGTCATGAAGCTTTCTTT. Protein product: CASSLAGGHEAFF.

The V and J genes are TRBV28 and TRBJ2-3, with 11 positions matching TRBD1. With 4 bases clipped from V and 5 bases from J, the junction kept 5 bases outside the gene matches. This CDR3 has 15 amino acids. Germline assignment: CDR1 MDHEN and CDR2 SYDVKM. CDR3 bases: TGTGCCAGCAGTTCACCGGGACAGGGGGGAGATACGCAGTATTTT. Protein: CASSSPGQGGDTQYF. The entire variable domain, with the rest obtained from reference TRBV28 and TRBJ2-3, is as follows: DVKVTQSSRYLVKRTGEKVFLECVQDMDHENMFWYRQDPGLGLRLIYFSYDVKMKEKGDIPEGYSVSREKKERFSLILESASTNQTSMYLCASSSPGQGGDTQYFGPGTRLTVL.

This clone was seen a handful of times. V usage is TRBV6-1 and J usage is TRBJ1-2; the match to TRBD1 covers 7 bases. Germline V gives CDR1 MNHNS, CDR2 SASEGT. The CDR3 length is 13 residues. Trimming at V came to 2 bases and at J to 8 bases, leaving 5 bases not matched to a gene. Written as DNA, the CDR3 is TGTGCCAGCAGTGAATTAGGGGGCTACGGCTACACCTTC. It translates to CASSELGGYGYTF.

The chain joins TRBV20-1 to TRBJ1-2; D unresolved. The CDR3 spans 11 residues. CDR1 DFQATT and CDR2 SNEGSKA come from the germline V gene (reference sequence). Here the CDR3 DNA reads TGCAGGCATAGGGAGTGCTATGGCTACACCTTC. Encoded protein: CRHRECYGYTF.

The CDR3 bases are TGCGCCAGCAGCCAAGATGGGGCGAGCTCCTATAATTCACCCCTCCACTTT. It translates to CASSQDGASSYNSPLHF. The rearrangement uses TRBV4-3 and TRBJ1-6; perhaps TRBD1 as D (5 bases). The germline V gene has CDR1 LGHNA and CDR2 YSLEER. V gave up 0 bases and J gave up 0 bases, with 9 bases separating them. This CDR3 is 17 amino acids long.

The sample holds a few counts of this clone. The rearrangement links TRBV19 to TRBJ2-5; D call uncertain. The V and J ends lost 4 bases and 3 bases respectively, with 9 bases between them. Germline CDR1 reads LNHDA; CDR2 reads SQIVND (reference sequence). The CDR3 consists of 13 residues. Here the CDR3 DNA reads TGTGCCAGTAGTAAACGTGACAAAGAGACCCAGTACTTC. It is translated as CASSKRDKETQYF.

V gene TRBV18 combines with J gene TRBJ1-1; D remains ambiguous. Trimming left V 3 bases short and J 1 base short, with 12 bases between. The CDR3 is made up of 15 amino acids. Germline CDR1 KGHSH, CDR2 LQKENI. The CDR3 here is CASSPDRGSNTEAFF. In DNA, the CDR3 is TGTGCCAGCTCACCGGACCGGGGTTCGAACACTGAAGCTTTCTTT. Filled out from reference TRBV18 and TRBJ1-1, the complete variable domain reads NAGVMQNPRHLVRRRGQEARLRCSPMKGHSHVYWYRQLPEEGLKFMVYLQKENIIDESGMPKERFSAEFPKEGPSILRIQQVVRGDSAAYFCASSPDRGSNTEAFFGQGTRLTVV.

The CDR3 region is CASSSRDGENQPQHF. For the CDR3, the DNA is TGTGCCAGCAGTTCCCGGGACGGCGAAAATCAGCCCCAGCATTTT. The V and J genes are TRBV27 and TRBJ1-5; D may be TRBD1 (5 bases). V dropped 4 bases and J dropped 4 bases, with 14 bases sitting between them. This CDR3 contains 15 residues. The germline V gene has CDR1 MNHEY and CDR2 SMNVEV (reference sequence).

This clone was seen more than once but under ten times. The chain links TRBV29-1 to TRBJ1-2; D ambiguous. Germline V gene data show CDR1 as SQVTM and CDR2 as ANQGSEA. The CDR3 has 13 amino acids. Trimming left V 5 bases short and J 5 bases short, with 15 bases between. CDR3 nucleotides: TGCAGCGTTCGGAAGGGAGGGAAATATGGCTACACCTTC. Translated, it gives CSVRKGGKYGYTF.